This T cell receptor beta chain stems from a study of blood T cell repertoires in COVID-19. Overall study context: Sources were T cells, B-cell-depleted T cells, or PBMCs; the material itself was cDNA or gDNA.

Trimming cost V 5 bases and J 1 base, with 14 bases left between them. Germline values: CDR1 MGHDK, CDR2 SYGVNS. The CDR3 has 15 residues. Sequencing was performed with immunoSEQ multiplex PCR; in TCRdb, only in-frame clones are kept and a portion is missing. The data hold 95,000 to 150,000 clones, with 75% to 90% observed a single time. This clonotype originated in a man aged 35-49 years with acute or convalescent COVID-19. The rearrangement links TRBV25-1 to TRBJ1-1; no clear D. What was sequenced was peripheral blood. The CDR3 DNA sequence: TGTGCCAGCAGTACTAACGAGGCCCCGAACACTGAAGCTTTCTTT. Its protein is CASSTNEAPNTEAFF. The full variable domain, completed using reference TRBV25-1 and TRBJ1-1, is EADIYQTPRYLVIGTGKKITLECSQTMGHDKMYWYQQDPGMELHLIHYSYGVNSTEKGDLSSESTVSRIRTEHFPLTLESARPSHTSQYLCASSTNEAPNTEAFFGQGTRLTVV.